Shown below are 14 T cell receptor beta chains from a single sample sequenced in a study of T cell responses to AZD1222 COVID-19 vaccine (dated by TCRdb to the early 2020s). The method was the immunoSEQ multiplex PCR assay. TCRdb took this table from immuneACCESS and kept in-frame rearrangements with V and J called. Such tables lack part of the clones; where checked against another copy, unresolved V genes explain under half of the gap, and the rest is unexplained. The sample data list roughly 190,000 clones, and 85% to 95% of these were observed just once. Less than 4.5% of the sample rests with the top ten. Reading the label with the study, this specimen's time point is: about 28 days (+/-7) after the second vaccine dose. The meaning of the sample's treatment or condition label: meningococcal conjugate vaccine given as trial control. This sample comprised peripheral blood, obtained 28 days after the second dose of the MenACWY control vaccine. The receptors were gathered from an adult who received the MenACWY meningococcal vaccine as a control.

The rearrangement links TRBV6-5 to TRBJ1-1; D is unclear. V lost 8 bases and J 4 bases, leaving 11 bases between the germline ends. The CDR3 has 12 residues. Germline V CDR1 and CDR2: MNHEY, SVGAGI. CDR3 region: CASGVGSTEAFF. The CDR3 DNA follows: TGTGCCAGCGGGGTAGGGAGCACTGAAGCTTTCTTT.

This clone was seen only once. The J gene is TRBJ1-5, the V gene TRBV19; the D is unclear. Trimming took off 3 bases at V and 4 bases at J, with 4 bases between the two ends. This CDR3 has 12 residues. Germline CDR1 is LNHDA and CDR2 is SQIVND (reference sequence). This CDR3 is CASSMMNQPQHF. The CDR3 DNA reads as TGTGCCAGTAGTATGATGAATCAGCCCCAGCATTTT.

The chain is built from TRBV21-1 and TRBJ2-7. TRBV21-1 constitutes a pseudogene. The CDR3 covers 15 residues. The CDR3 here is CASIIRDGSSYEQYF. The CDR3 nucleotides are TGTGCCAGCATCATTAGGGACGGCAGCTCCTACGAGCAGTACTTC.

CDR3 region: CASSLAQGRSYEQYF. CDR3 coding DNA: TGTGCCAGCAGCCTAGCCCAGGGGCGCTCCTACGAGCAGTACTTC. This chain joins TRBV11-3 and TRBJ2-7; weak D call: TRBD1 (6 bases). V dropped 5 bases and J dropped 0 bases, with 14 bases sitting between them. Germline V lookup: CDR1 SGHNT, CDR2 YENEEA. The CDR3 is made up of 15 amino acids.

The V and J genes are TRBV29-1 and TRBJ2-1, with D perhaps TRBD1 (5 bases). The germline V gene has CDR1 SQVTM and CDR2 ANQGSEA. V lost 3 bases and J lost 6, with 15 bases in between. This CDR3 spans 14 amino acids. For the CDR3, the DNA is TGCAGCGTTGATGAGCGCCAGGGAACCAATGAGCAGTTCTTC. Translation gives CSVDERQGTNEQFF.

This sequence joins TRBV7-3 and TRBJ2-5; 8 bases align to TRBD1. The junction had 3 bases not matched to a gene; V was cut back by 5 bases and J by 4 bases. The CDR3 is made up of 13 amino acids. The V gene's germline CDR1 is SGHTA and CDR2 FQGTGA. The CDR3 is CASSPDRAETQYF. The CDR3 nucleotides read TGTGCCAGCAGCCCGGACAGGGCAGAGACCCAGTACTTC.

The chain employs TRBV5-4 and TRBJ1-1; no clear D. Germline V CDR1 and CDR2: SGHNT, YYREEE (reference sequence). Trimming stripped 4 bases from V and 3 bases from J, with 13 bases between. The CDR3 contains 14 residues. CDR3 loop: CASSPGSRDTEAFF. CDR3 nucleotide sequence: TGTGCCAGCAGCCCGGGGTCTCGGGACACTGAAGCTTTCTTT. The complete variable domain, with remaining parts taken from reference TRBV5-4 and TRBJ1-1, reads ETGVTQSPTHLIKTRGQQVTLRCSSQSGHNTVSWYQQALGQGPQFIFQYYREEENGRGNFPPRFSGLQFPNYSSELNVNALELDDSALYLCASSPGSRDTEAFFGQGTRLTVV.

The J gene is TRBJ2-1, the V gene TRBV6-2 or TRBV6-3, with TRBD2 identical over 14 bases. Germline V gene lookup returns CDR1 MNHEY and CDR2 SVGEGT. V shed 4 bases, J shed 4 bases, and the junction held 15 bases outside the gene matches. The CDR3 covers 20 residues. The CDR3 here is CASSSTGTSGSLALYNEQFF. For the CDR3, the DNA is TGTGCCAGCAGTTCCACCGGGACTAGCGGGAGCCTGGCCCTATACAATGAGCAGTTCTTC.

The chain recombines TRBV10-2 with TRBJ2-7; possible D gene TRBD2, 5 bases. Trimming took 5 bases from V and 7 from J, leaving 15 bases between them. Germline CDR1 is WSHSY and CDR2 is SAAADI. CDR3 size: 13 residues. The CDR3 DNA sequence: TGCGCCAGCAGTATGGCCCTGACGGGAGAGCAGTACTTC. Translating gives CASSMALTGEQYF.

This chain joins TRBV9 and TRBJ1-3; D might be TRBD1 (6 bases). Trimming left V 4 bases short and J 2 bases short, with 13 bases between. Germline CDR1 is SGDLS and CDR2 is YYNGEE. The CDR3 contains 15 residues. CDR3: CASSSTGQTGNTIYF. In DNA form, the CDR3 reads TGTGCCAGCAGCTCCACAGGGCAGACTGGAAACACCATATATTTT. The full variable domain, its missing parts supplied by reference TRBV9 and TRBJ1-3, is DSGVTQTPKHLITATGQRVTLRCSPRSGDLSVYWYQQSLDQGLQFLIQYYNGEERAKGNILERFSAQQFPDLHSELNLSSLELGDSALYFCASSSTGQTGNTIYFGEGSWLTVV.

The V and J genes are TRBV6-2 or TRBV6-3 and TRBJ2-3, with D unclear. With 6 bases removed from V and 4 bases from J, the gap between germline ends came to 14 bases. Germline-derived CDR1 and CDR2 are MNHEY and SVGEGT. CDR3 length: 14 amino acids. CDR3 in amino acids: CASSGRWSSDTQYF. As DNA, the CDR3 is TGTGCCAGCAGCGGACGGTGGAGTTCAGATACGCAGTATTTT.

This chain connects TRBV7-9 to TRBJ2-7, with a tentative D call TRBD2 (5 bases). Trimming cost V 5 bases and J 8 bases, with 22 bases left between them. Germline assignment: CDR1 SEHNR and CDR2 FQNEAQ (reference sequence). CDR3 length: 15 amino acids. The CDR3 spells CASSPRTVSLTKQYF. CDR3 coding DNA: TGTGCCAGCAGCCCGCGGACTGTCTCTCTTACCAAGCAGTACTTC.

The chain employs TRBV3-1 (or the pseudogene TRBV3-2) and TRBJ1-1, with D possibly matching TRBD1 (5 bases). The CDR3 has 14 residues. In germline, CDR1 is LGHDT, CDR2 YNNKEL (reference sequence). V lost 5 bases and J 1 base, leaving 11 bases between the germline ends. In DNA form, the CDR3 reads TGTGCCAGCAGCTCCGAAGACAGGAACACTGAAGCTTTCTTT. It specifies CASSSEDRNTEAFF.

The CDR3, as DNA: TGTGCCAGCAGTGCCTTCAGAGCCACAGATACGCAGTATTTT. This gives the protein CASSAFRATDTQYF. J is TRBJ2-3 and V is TRBV25-1; D is ambiguous. CDR1 MGHDK and CDR2 SYGVNS come from the germline V gene. The CDR3 has 14 residues. V lost 4 bases to trimming and J lost 2 bases, with 10 bases between them.